This T cell receptor (beta chain) derives from a study of PD-1 blockade in mismatch repair-deficient tumors. About the research overall: Patients had fewer than 15 mismatch repair-deficient cancer types and were previously treated and progressing. Broader study findings: Tumor-resident clones, often undetectable pretreatment in blood, expanded then contracted after pembrolizumab.

Produced via immunoSEQ multiplex PCR; TCRdb's table is partial and in-frame only. The sample lists about 68,000 clones; 70% to 85% were seen once. A word on this clone: The antigen remains undetermined.

A few pembrolizumab responders had their TCRs sequenced. The germline V and J ends were trimmed by 4 bases and 5 bases, with 15 bases remaining between them. CDR1 is LGHNA and CDR2 is YSLEER in the germline V gene. The CDR3 length is 15 residues. The chain recombines TRBV4-3 with TRBJ2-1; weak D call: TRBD2 (5 bases). The source was peripheral blood, collected 2 weeks after starting pembrolizumab. The receptor's source is an adult with mismatch repair-deficient cancer. The CDR3, as DNA: TGCGCCAGCAGCCGAACCCCGGGGTTAAACAATGAGCAGTTCTTC. Protein product: CASSRTPGLNNEQFF.